The 31 T cell receptor beta chains reported below all come from one sample, sequenced in a study of blood T cell repertoires in COVID-19 (dated by TCRdb to the early 2020s). Libraries were prepared through the immunoSEQ multiplex PCR assay. As stored in TCRdb, this immuneACCESS dataset retains in-frame rearrangements with V and J assigned. A fraction of the clones does not appear; measured against another copy, unresolved V genes explain less than half of the discrepancy, and the remainder lacks a known reason. Across this sample there are some 220,000 clones, with 84% seen only once. The ten most abundant clones make up approximately 10% of the sample. Input material: peripheral blood. The receptors here all came from a man aged 45 to 65 with active or convalescent COVID-19.

This sequence joins TRBV10-3 and TRBJ2-1, with a weak D call TRBD1 (7 bases). This CDR3 has 15 amino acids. Germline CDR1 ENHRY, CDR2 SYGVKD. V was cut by 0 bases and J by 8 bases, with 14 bases left in between. The CDR3 loop is CAISESTGTLHEQFF. The CDR3 region has the DNA TGTGCCATCAGTGAGTCGACAGGGACTCTGCATGAGCAGTTCTTC.

This clone was picked up a small number of times. The chain is built from TRBV10-1 and TRBJ1-2; a possible D gene is TRBD1 (6 bases). V lost 5 bases and J lost 2, with 21 bases in between. The CDR3 covers 17 residues. The V gene's germline CDR1 is WNHNN and CDR2 SYGVQD (reference sequence). The CDR3 DNA is TGCGCCAGCAGTTTCCACAGGGTCTTCGCCCTCAACTATGGCTACACCTTC. It encodes CASSFHRVFALNYGYTF.

The CDR3 spells CASSQSPQETQYF. The CDR3 coding sequence is TGCGCCAGCAGCCAATCCCCTCAAGAGACCCAGTACTTC. The chain employs TRBV4-3 and TRBJ2-5; D remains unclear. The CDR3 runs to 13 residues. The V and J ends lost 2 bases and 2 bases respectively, with 6 bases between them. Germline values: CDR1 LGHNA, CDR2 YSLEER.

This clone was seen more than once but under ten times. The rearrangement joins TRBV11-1 to TRBJ2-1; D remains ambiguous. Germline values: CDR1 SGHAT, CDR2 FQDESV (reference sequence). V lost 1 base and J 10 bases, leaving 5 bases between the germline ends. The CDR3 loop spans 11 amino acids. The CDR3 DNA reads TGTGCCAGCAGCTTAGATGAGGAGCAGTTCTTC. Its protein product is CASSLDEEQFF.

The rearrangement joins TRBV7-2 to TRBJ1-2, with D unresolved. With 4 bases removed from V and 5 bases from J, the gap between germline ends came to 11 bases. Germline CDR1 is SGHTA and CDR2 is FQGNSA. There are 13 residues in the CDR3. The CDR3 nucleotides read TGTGCCAGCAGCTCCCACCCAGCGTATGGCTACACCTTC. Protein sequence: CASSSHPAYGYTF.

This chain connects TRBV11-2 to TRBJ2-7, with D tentatively TRBD2 (6 bases). Trimming took 0 bases from V and 5 from J, leaving 14 bases between them. This CDR3 region has 15 residues. CDR1 and CDR2 from the germline V gene are SGHAT and FQNNGV. CDR3 nucleotides: TGTGCCAGCAGCTTAGAATACGGGAGTAGGAACGAGCAGTACTTC. Protein sequence: CASSLEYGSRNEQYF.

This chain joins TRBV11-3 and TRBJ2-1; 14 bases align to TRBD2. Germline V gives CDR1 SGHNT, CDR2 YENEEA. Unmatched junction bases numbered 4, after V lost 1 base and J lost 8 bases. The CDR3 runs to 16 residues. The CDR3 DNA sequence: TGTGCCAGCAGCTTAGGACTAGCGGGAGGGATCGATGAGCAGTTCTTC. This translates into CASSLGLAGGIDEQFF.

The count of this clone is one. The rearrangement uses TRBV2 and TRBJ1-3, with 9 bases matching TRBD1. J lost 2 bases, V lost 6 bases, and 2 bases had no gene match. Germline V gene lookup returns CDR1 SNHLY and CDR2 FYNNEI. CDR3 size: 14 residues. CDR3 in amino acids: CASSWTGAGNTIYF. The CDR3 nucleotides are TGTGCCAGCAGCTGGACAGGGGCTGGAAACACCATATATTTT.

This rearrangement joins TRBV25-1 to TRBJ1-6, with a possible D match to TRBD1 (6 bases). This CDR3 spans 13 amino acids. In germline, CDR1 is MGHDK, CDR2 SYGVNS. Between the trimmed V and J ends, which lost 6 bases and 8 bases, there was a span of 11 bases. CDR3 nucleotide sequence: TGTGCCAGCAGACAGGGATTGGATTCACCCCTCCACTTT. Its translation: CASRQGLDSPLHF.

The chain joins TRBV9 to TRBJ1-1, with 7 bases matching TRBD1. In germline, CDR1 is SGDLS, CDR2 YYNGEE. The CDR3 is made up of 15 amino acids. The V and J ends lost 2 bases and 1 base, in that order; junction bases with no gene match: 5. CDR3 in DNA: TGTGCCAGCAGCGTGTGGGCAGGGGGGAACACTGAAGCTTTCTTT. It yields the protein CASSVWAGGNTEAFF.

This chain connects TRBV6-2 or TRBV6-3 to TRBJ1-5; D gene unclear. Germline CDR1 reads MNHEY; CDR2 reads SVGEGT. The ends were cut back, 0 bases at V and 0 bases at J, with 9 bases in the middle. This CDR3 has 16 residues. CDR3 coding DNA: TGTGCCAGCAGTTACTCAGACATGTATAGCAATCAGCCCCAGCATTTT. Its translation: CASSYSDMYSNQPQHF.

The chain employs TRBV7-9 and TRBJ1-1; tentative D call: TRBD1 (5 bases). V lost 8 bases to trimming and J lost 4 bases, with 17 bases between them. Germline CDR1 SEHNR, CDR2 FQNEAQ (reference sequence). This CDR3 comprises 14 residues. The CDR3 coding sequence is TGTGCCAGCGGCGGGGGAGGGAGAGGCACTGAAGCTTTCTTT. This gives the protein CASGGGGRGTEAFF.

This rearrangement joins TRBV6-4 to TRBJ2-3; the D gene is possibly TRBD1 (5 bases). The CDR3 is made up of 20 amino acids. Trimming cost V 3 bases and J 0 bases, with 25 bases left between them. CDR1 and CDR2 (germline): MRHNA, SNTAGT. The CDR3 coding sequence is TGTGCCAGCAGTGATCCCGACAGAGCCCTAAGTAAACCTAGCACAGATACGCAGTATTTT. This gives the protein CASSDPDRALSKPSTDTQYF.

V and J are TRBV7-2 and TRBJ2-3, with 13 positions matching TRBD2. This CDR3 region has 16 residues. V trimming: 4 bases; J trimming: 6 bases; junction bases outside the gene matches: 7. Germline CDR1 and CDR2: SGHTA and FQGNSA. CDR3 nucleotides: TGTGCCAGCAGCTCAGGGACTAGCGGGAATGGGGATACGCAGTATTTT. Its protein product is CASSSGTSGNGDTQYF.

The V gene is TRBV3-1 (or the pseudogene TRBV3-2), the J gene TRBJ2-3, with 7 bases lining up with TRBD2. V trimming: 5 bases; J trimming: 4 bases; junction bases outside the gene matches: 18. Per germline, CDR1 LGHDT and CDR2 YNNKEL (reference sequence). This CDR3 region has 18 residues. CDR3 nucleotides: TGTGCCAGCAGCGGCTGGTTAGGGGCGCGGGAGCGGGCAGATACGCAGTATTTT. It translates to CASSGWLGARERADTQYF.

The chain has TRBV7-9 and TRBJ2-3; 15 bases agree with TRBD2. The CDR3 covers 18 residues. Germline assignment: CDR1 SEHNR and CDR2 FQNEAQ (reference sequence). With 5 bases clipped from V and 5 bases from J, the junction kept 11 bases outside the gene matches. Here the CDR3 reads CASSPKGLAGGIGDTQYF. CDR3 DNA sequence: TGTGCCAGCAGCCCGAAAGGACTAGCGGGGGGGATAGGAGATACGCAGTATTTT.

V is TRBV27 and J is TRBJ2-7; 9 bases map to TRBD2. Germline V gene sequence: CDR1 MNHEY, CDR2 SMNVEV (reference sequence). V shed 3 bases and J 0 bases; nucleotides not matched to a gene: 3. CDR3 length: 15 residues. CDR3 sequence (DNA): TGTGCCAGCAGTTTGGGTAGCGGGGGCTCCTACGAGCAGTACTTC. Its translation is CASSLGSGGSYEQYF.

The chain has TRBV5-5 and TRBJ2-5; unclear D gene. Germline V gene data show CDR1 as SGHKS and CDR2 as YYEKEE (reference sequence). The CDR3 is made up of 12 amino acids. The V gene lost 4 bases and the J gene lost 2 bases, with 6 bases spanning the gap. Written as DNA, the CDR3 is TGTGCCAGCAGCCCGAGACAAGAGACCCAGTACTTC. Translating gives CASSPRQETQYF.

This sequence joins TRBV4-1 and TRBJ2-7; TRBD1 matches 7 bases. Germline CDR1 reads MGHRA; CDR2 reads YSYEKL. The CDR3 is 14 amino acids. V shed 2 bases, J shed 1 base, and the junction held 2 bases outside the gene matches. The CDR3 region has the DNA TGCGCCAGCAGCCAACAGGGGGTGTCCTACGAGCAGTACTTC. Translation gives CASSQQGVSYEQYF.

This clone was seen just once. The chain uses TRBV5-4 and TRBJ2-7; TRBD1 is a possible D gene (5 bases). Trimming pared 7 bases from V and 4 bases from J, leaving 18 bases between. Germline loops: CDR1 SGHNT, CDR2 YYREEE (reference sequence). The CDR3 contains 14 residues. CDR3 in DNA: TGTGCCAGCGGACCGGGCCTCGCAGGGTACGAGCAGTACTTC. As protein: CASGPGLAGYEQYF.

The chain employs TRBV5-4 and TRBJ2-3; a possible D gene is TRBD2 (7 bases). The CDR3 extends over 17 amino acids. V gave up 4 bases and J gave up 4 bases, with 22 bases separating them. Germline V gene sequence: CDR1 SGHNT, CDR2 YYREEE (reference sequence). The CDR3 DNA reads as TGTGCCAGCAGCATCAGAGCGGGGTCGGGGGCAGCAGATACGCAGTATTTT. Its protein product is CASSIRAGSGAADTQYF. Full variable domain (rest looked up from reference TRBV5-4 and TRBJ2-3): ETGVTQSPTHLIKTRGQQVTLRCSSQSGHNTVSWYQQALGQGPQFIFQYYREEENGRGNFPPRFSGLQFPNYSSELNVNALELDDSALYLCASSIRAGSGAADTQYFGPGTRLTVL.

J is TRBJ2-4 and V is TRBV19; weak D call: TRBD1 (5 bases). The CDR3 extends over 15 amino acids. Trimming removed 1 base at V and 1 base at J, with 8 bases between. Germline loops: CDR1 LNHDA, CDR2 SQIVND (reference sequence). CDR3 amino acids: CASSIGAGAKNIQYF. DNA for the CDR3: TGTGCCAGTAGTATAGGGGCAGGGGCCAAAAACATTCAGTACTTC.

The chain has TRBV5-6 and TRBJ1-4, with TRBD1 as a possible D gene (5 bases). Trimming stripped 0 bases from V and 4 bases from J, with 7 bases between. The CDR3 loop spans 14 amino acids. Germline CDR1 reads SGHDT; CDR2 reads YYEEEE. CDR3 DNA sequence: TGTGCCAGCAGCTTGGCAGGGCATAATGAAAAACTGTTTTTT. Translating gives CASSLAGHNEKLFF.

V and J are TRBV28 and TRBJ1-4; 8 nucleotides match TRBD1. The CDR3 is made up of 20 amino acids. Germline V CDR1 and CDR2: MDHEN, SYDVKM. V trimming: 4 bases; J trimming: 6 bases; junction bases outside the gene matches: 22. Written as DNA, the CDR3 is TGTGCCAGCAGTTCCCCCTCGGGCAGGGGGCCTGTGACGGGAGATGAAAAACTGTTTTTT. As protein: CASSSPSGRGPVTGDEKLFF.

The chain links TRBV19 to TRBJ2-1, with 11 bases identical to TRBD2. The ends lost 7 bases at V and 8 bases at J; junction bases unmatched: 10. CDR3 size: 15 residues. Looked up from germline, CDR1 is LNHDA and CDR2 is SQIVND (reference sequence). CDR3 sequence (DNA): TGTGCCAGTACCTCAAGACTAGCGGGAATGCATGAGCAGTTCTTC. Translated: CASTSRLAGMHEQFF.

The rearrangement links TRBV6-2 or TRBV6-3 to TRBJ1-1, with 12 nucleotides matching TRBD1. The V gene end was trimmed by 0 bases and the J gene end by 4 bases; junction bases not matched to a gene: 12. There are 19 residues in the CDR3. The germline gives CDR1 MNHEY, CDR2 SVGEGT. In nucleotides, the CDR3 is TGTGCCAGCAGTTACTCGATTATCCGGGACAGGGGGCGCGGCACTGAAGCTTTCTTT. It codes for CASSYSIIRDRGRGTEAFF.

The CDR3 bases are TGTGCCAGCAGCCTCGACAGGGGGCGGAAGTTCTTC. It is translated as CASSLDRGRKFF. The chain recombines TRBV7-8 with TRBJ2-1, with 10 bases aligning to TRBD1. This CDR3 is 12 amino acids long. Germline V lookup: CDR1 SGHVS, CDR2 FQNEAQ. J gave up 14 bases and V 5 bases, and 6 bases lay outside the gene matches.

The DNA for the CDR3 is TGTGCCAGCAGCGACCGGACAGAAACTAATGAAAAACTGTTTTTT. It encodes CASSDRTETNEKLFF. The chain uses TRBV5-8 and TRBJ1-4; possible D gene TRBD1, 6 bases. Trimming shortened V by 4 bases and J by 1 base, and 11 bases separated the two germline ends. This CDR3 is built from 15 residues. Germline assignment: CDR1 SGHTS and CDR2 YDEGEE.

The chain recombines TRBV7-2 with TRBJ2-7; 7 positions match TRBD1. The CDR3 runs to 13 residues. V lost 4 bases to trimming and J lost 8 bases; unmatched junction nucleotides: 8. Germline V CDR1 and CDR2: SGHTA, FQGNSA. Written as DNA, the CDR3 is TGTGCCAGCAGCTCTTCGCTAGGGGGCAAGCAGTACTTC. Translating it yields CASSSSLGGKQYF.

The chain combines TRBV11-3 with TRBJ2-7; 7 nucleotides line up with TRBD1. Germline assignment: CDR1 SGHNT and CDR2 YENEEA. V lost 10 bases and J lost 0; bases outside the gene matches: 6. This CDR3 comprises 13 residues. The CDR3 sequence: CANSDRSSYEQYV. The CDR3 DNA reads as TGTGCCAACTCGGACAGGAGCTCCTACGAGCAGTACGTC.

The chain combines TRBV6-4 with TRBJ2-1; 8 bases are a match to TRBD2. CDR3 length: 17 amino acids. V shed 11 bases and J 6 bases; nucleotides not matched to a gene: 21. Germline assignment: CDR1 MRHNA and CDR2 SNTAGT. CDR3 nucleotide sequence: TGTGCCGCACAACTAGCGGAGTCGTGGTACAAGAGCAATGAGCAGTTCTTC. Amino acid sequence: CAAQLAESWYKSNEQFF.